This T cell receptor beta chain was sequenced in a study of regulatory T cells in long-lasting Graves disease. Study findings and constraints: Newly diagnosed patients shared about a thousand public clonotypes; persistent patients shared about 2,500.

Regarding time point: newly diagnosed GD, antithyroid drugs for less than 3 months. RNA extracted from PBMCs served as the sequencing template. Per American Thyroid Association guidelines, Graves' disease was diagnosed. This clonotype was seen repeatedly, ten times or more. Its antigen is currently unknown. Through Arm-PCR of CDR3 regions and iRepertoire HTBI primers, TCR beta libraries were built. TCRdb recomputed calls from the multiplex PCR reads with MiXCR, one row per CDR3 protein. The profile shows 450,000 to 600,000 distinct CDR3 sequences, about 16% of them singletons. V lost 3 bases, J lost 8 bases, and 20 bases lay in between. The germline gives CDR1 ENHRY, CDR2 SYGVKD. The CDR3 consists of 16 residues. These data were also filed under a second study, of T cells in Graves' hyperthyroidism and ophthalmopathy. From that second work: Exclusion of patients followed from uncontrolled infection, other autoimmune disease, pregnancy or lactation.

V gene TRBV10-3 combines with J gene TRBJ2-4; possibly TRBD2 for D (6 bases). The material was peripheral blood mononuclear cells (PBMCs), obtained at new diagnosis, from a patient treated with antithyroid drugs. The TCR sequence derives from a man aged 35 to 55 with Graves disease. The CDR3 region has the DNA TGTGCCATCAGTGAAGATCGGGCTTCTGGCGGGGACATTCAGTACTTC. It codes for CAISEDRASGGDIQYF.